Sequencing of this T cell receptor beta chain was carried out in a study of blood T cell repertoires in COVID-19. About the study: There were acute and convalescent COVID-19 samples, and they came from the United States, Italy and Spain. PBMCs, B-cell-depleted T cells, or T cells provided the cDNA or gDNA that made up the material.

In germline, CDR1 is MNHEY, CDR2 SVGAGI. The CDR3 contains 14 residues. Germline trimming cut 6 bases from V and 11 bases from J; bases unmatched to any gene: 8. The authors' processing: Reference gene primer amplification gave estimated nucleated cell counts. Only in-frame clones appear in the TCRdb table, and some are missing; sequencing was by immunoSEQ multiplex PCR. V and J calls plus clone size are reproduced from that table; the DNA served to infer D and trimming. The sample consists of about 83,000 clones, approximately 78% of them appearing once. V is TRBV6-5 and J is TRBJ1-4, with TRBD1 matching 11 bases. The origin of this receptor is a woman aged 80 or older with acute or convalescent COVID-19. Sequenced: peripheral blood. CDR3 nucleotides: TGTGCCAGCAGCCGCGGACAGGGGGCCCTTAAACTGTTTTTT. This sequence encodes CASSRGQGALKLFF.